Listed below are T cell receptor beta chains from one sample, sequenced in a study of lymphopenia after photon versus proton radiotherapy. Profiled with immunoSEQ multiplex PCR; TCRdb holds only in-frame clones, not every one. The repertoire holds tens of thousands of clones, with about 82% as singletons. The sequences come from peripheral blood, collected from a patient treated with proton-based radiotherapy. The receptors were sampled from a woman in her 70s with pancreatic cancer. Some clones in this sample may be carry-over from other donors' samples. Both conserved end residues are part of each CDR3. A D gene is named only where the DNA matches it firmly. Part of the rows lack a size; the others show once, few, many or a class for expanded clones.

d_call,j_call,v_call,clone_size,cdr3_aa,cdr3_nt
NA,TRBJ1-4,TRBV2,few,CASRADASTNEKLFF,TGTGCCAGCAGGGCTGACGCTTCAACTAATGAAAAACTGTTTTTT
NA,TRBJ2-1,TRBV10-2,NA,CASSESGGRGMGNEQFF,TGCGCCAGCAGTGAGTCGGGGGGCAGGGGTATGGGCAATGAGCAGTTCTTC
TRBD2,TRBJ2-1,TRBV19,NA,CASSSLTSGSYNEQFF,TGTGCCAGTAGTTCACTGACTAGCGGGAGCTACAATGAGCAGTTCTTC
TRBD1,TRBJ1-3,TRBV25-1,NA,CASSGKQGNPGNTIYF,TGTGCCAGCAGTGGAAAACAGGGGAATCCTGGAAACACCATATATTTT
NA,TRBJ2-1,TRBV11-2,NA,CASSLDHLHEQFF,TGTGCCAGCAGCTTAGACCACCTACATGAGCAGTTCTTC
NA,TRBJ2-1,TRBV4-2,NA,CASSQDGASNEQLF,TGTGCCAGCAGCCAAGACGGGGCTAGTAATGAGCAGCTCTTC
NA,TRBJ2-1,TRBV7-9,NA,CASSINNEQFF,TGTGCCAGCAGCATAAACAATGAGCAGTTCTTC
NA,TRBJ1-1,TRBV5-5,few,CASSLAPEREAFF,TGTGCCAGCAGCTTGGCTCCGGAAAGGGAAGCTTTCTTT
NA,TRBJ2-7,TRBV11-2,NA,CASSLGGMTNEQYF,TGTGCCAGCAGCTTAGGGGGAATGACTAACGAGCAGTACTTC
TRBD1,TRBJ2-3,TRBV9,NA,CASSVATGDGTDTQYF,TGTGCCAGCAGCGTAGCTACAGGGGACGGCACAGATACGCAGTATTTT
TRBD1,TRBJ1-5,TRBV19,once,CASSIGDRDRQPQHF,TGTGCCAGTAGTATAGGGGACAGGGATCGTCAGCCCCAGCATTTT
TRBD2,TRBJ2-7,TRBV7-2,NA,CASSPGAGGSYEQYF,TGTGCCAGCAGCCCTGGGGCGGGAGGTTCCTACGAGCAGTACTTC
NA,TRBJ1-5,TRBV6-5,NA,CASSYREGQPQHF,TGTGCCAGCAGTTACAGGGAAGGACAGCCCCAGCATTTT
TRBD1,TRBJ1-1,TRBV7-8,NA,CASSPTRTGPTEAFF,TGTGCCAGCAGCCCGACCCGGACAGGTCCCACTGAAGCTTTCTTT
TRBD2,TRBJ2-1,TRBV19,NA,CASSTRGRSDEQFF,TGTGCCAGTAGTACCCGCGGGAGATCCGATGAGCAGTTCTTC
TRBD1,TRBJ2-7,TRBV9,NA,CASSSTGTGVNEQYF,TGTGCCAGCAGCTCGACCGGGACAGGGGTCAACGAGCAGTACTTC
NA,TRBJ2-2,TRBV2,NA,CASSVSGAANTGELFF,TGTGCCAGCAGTGTCAGTGGCGCTGCGAACACCGGGGAGCTGTTTTTT
TRBD1,TRBJ1-2,TRBV7-2,NA,CASSLNGRGLGGYTF,TGTGCCAGCAGCTTAAATGGCAGGGGGCTCGGGGGCTACACCTTC
TRBD1,TRBJ2-7,TRBV10-3,NA,CAIRMQGQGSYEQYF,TGTGCCATCAGAATGCAGGGACAGGGGAGCTACGAGCAGTACTTC
TRBD1,TRBJ1-1,TRBV5-5,NA,CASSIRQGAGGQAFF,TGTGCCAGCAGCATAAGACAGGGGGCCGGAGGTCAAGCTTTCTTT
TRBD1,TRBJ1-1,TRBV10-2,NA,CASNLGQGEAFF,TGCGCCAGCAACTTAGGACAGGGCGAAGCTTTCTTT
TRBD1,TRBJ2-7,TRBV19,NA,CASSIDYRGAEQYF,TGTGCCAGTAGTATAGATTACAGGGGTGCCGAGCAGTACTTC
TRBD2,TRBJ2-1,TRBV4-3,NA,CASSQGLASSYNEQFF,TGCGCCAGCAGCCAAGGACTAGCGAGCTCCTACAATGAGCAGTTCTTC
NA,TRBJ1-1,TRBV7-8,NA,CASSPGGRDTEAFF,TGTGCCAGCAGCCCCGGGGGACGGGACACTGAAGCTTTCTTT
NA,TRBJ1-2,TRBV10-2,few,CATADNYGYTF,TGCGCCACCGCGGACAACTATGGCTACACCTTC
NA,TRBJ2-2,TRBV27,NA,CASSLSLNTGELFF,TGTGCCAGCAGTTTATCGCTCAACACCGGGGAGCTGTTTTTT
NA,TRBJ1-1,TRBV4-1,NA,CASSSGPFTEAFF,TGCGCCAGCAGCTCGGGACCGTTCACTGAAGCTTTCTTT
NA,TRBJ2-7,TRBV5-4,NA,CASSPWTSYEQYF,TGTGCCAGCAGCCCTTGGACCTCCTACGAGCAGTACTTC
NA,TRBJ1-5,TRBV19,NA,CASSINYRSNQPQHF,TGTGCCAGTAGTATAAATTACAGAAGCAATCAGCCCCAGCATTTT
NA,TRBJ2-7,TRBV7-7,NA,CASSLTREEQYF,TGTGCTAGCAGCTTAACACGGGAAGAGCAGTACTTC
NA,TRBJ1-1,TRBV5-1,NA,CASGVGRIMNTEAFF,TGCGCCTCCGGCGTAGGCCGTATTATGAACACTGAAGCTTTCTTT
NA,TRBJ2-2,TRBV2,few,CASSDGNTGELFF,TGTGCCAGCAGTGATGGGAACACCGGGGAGCTGTTTTTT
TRBD1,TRBJ1-4,TRBV6-6,NA,CASSRGQDNEKLFF,TGTGCCAGCAGCCGCGGACAGGACAATGAAAAACTGTTTTTT
NA,TRBJ2-5,TRBV20-1,NA,CSGQGQETQYF,TGCAGTGGCCAGGGTCAAGAGACCCAGTACTTC
TRBD2,TRBJ2-3,TRBV2,once,CASSPGTSGIADTQYF,TGTGCCAGCAGTCCAGGGACTAGCGGGATCGCAGATACGCAGTATTTT
NA,TRBJ1-2,TRBV7-8,NA,CASSLVGGATGYGYTF,TGTGCCAGCAGCTTAGTTGGGGGCGCCACAGGCTATGGCTACACCTTC
TRBD2,TRBJ2-1,TRBV5-1,NA,CASSLEGGYNEQFF,TGCGCCAGCAGCTTGGAGGGAGGGTACAATGAGCAGTTCTTC